The 19 T cell receptor beta chains below all came from one sample that was sequenced in a study of tumor-infiltrating lymphocytes in primary liver carcinoma. Extraction of RNA together with DNA used 20-30 mg of unsorted bulk tissue. Synthesis of TCR beta cDNA was carried out from around 500 ng total RNA with a constant-region primer. Three nested multiplex PCR rounds, a slightly modified ARM-PCR, produced the libraries for TCR beta. TRBV1-TRBV30 forward and Cbeta reverse primers drove the first two approximately 10-cycle rounds. TCRdb reprocessed the multiplex PCR reads via MiXCR and lists one record per CDR3 protein. The sample lists 85,000 to 100,000 distinct CDR3 sequences, less than 70% occurring once. The sequenced sample was tumor-adjacent normal liver tissue. Receptors were obtained from a man aged 35-49 years with primary liver carcinoma and hepatitis B virus infection.

This clonotype has just one count. A read error is possible here, since a much larger clone lies one base away. This chain uses TRBV12-3 or TRBV12-4 with TRBJ2-2, with D tentatively TRBD1 or TRBD2 (6 bases each). Trimming removed 11 bases from V and 0 bases from J, with 19 bases in between. This CDR3 contains 16 residues. CDR3 bases: TGTGCCGGGGGCGGGACACGTTCAACGAACACCGGGGAGCTGTTTTTT. Its translation is CAGGGTRSTNTGELFF.

Points on this clonotype: This could be a read error, since a much larger clone is one nucleotide away. V usage is TRBV28 and J usage is TRBJ2-7, with D tentatively TRBD2 (5 bases). This CDR3 is 14 amino acids long. CDR1 is MDHEN, CDR2 SYDVKM, per germline. V dropped 5 bases and J dropped 7 bases, with 18 bases sitting between them. The CDR3 loop reads CASSPARGPREQYF. Here the CDR3 DNA reads TGTGCCAGCAGTCCAGCGCGAGGGCCGCGGGAGCAGTACTTC.

V usage is TRBV11-2 and J usage is TRBJ2-7; 7 nucleotides line up with TRBD2. This CDR3 has 16 residues. CDR1 and CDR2 (germline): SGHAT, FQNNGV. The CDR3 DNA follows: TGTGGTAGCAGCCAACCCACTGGGGGGGGGGCCTACGAGCAGTACTTC. Its protein product is CGSSQPTGGGAYEQYF.

This clonotype ranks as medium-sized. This sequence joins TRBV11-2 and TRBJ2-7, with unresolved D. This CDR3 has 11 residues. V lost 5 bases to trimming and J lost 6 bases, with 8 bases between them. The germline gives CDR1 SGHAT, CDR2 FQNNGV. The CDR3 reads CASSATIEQYF. The CDR3 DNA reads as TGTGCCAGCAGCGCGACAATCGAGCAGTACTTC.

The CDR3 DNA sequence: TGCGCCAGCAGTCCAGGGAAGGTTAGTCCTCAGCCCCAGCATTTT. Protein sequence: CASSPGKVSPQPQHF. The chain recombines TRBV4-1 with TRBJ1-5; a possible D gene is TRBD1 (5 bases). This CDR3 has 15 amino acids. Trimming took off 6 bases at V and 6 bases at J, with 18 bases between the two ends. The germline gives CDR1 MGHRA, CDR2 YSYEKL.

Note on this clonotype: Just one base apart from a much larger clone, this may be a read error. The chain joins TRBV29-1 to TRBJ2-7, with D unclear. The germline V and J ends were trimmed by 5 bases and 2 bases, with 19 bases remaining between them. Germline V gene sequence: CDR1 SQVTM, CDR2 ANQGSEA. The CDR3 has 15 amino acids. CDR3 nucleotides: TGCAGCGTTCCTGTTCCCGAGACACTGCCCTACGAGCAGTACTTC. Translation gives CSVPVPETLPYEQYF.

The genes are TRBV6-5 and TRBJ1-5, with D perhaps given as TRBD1 or TRBD2 (5 bases each). The DNA end favors TRBJ2-3, so the J call may be wrong. CDR1 is MNHEY and CDR2 is SVGAGI in the germline V gene. CDR3 length: 13 amino acids. This CDR3 reads CAVGDGSNQPQYF. Written as DNA, the CDR3 is TGTGCCGTCGGGGACGGTAGCAACCAGCCCCAGTATTTT.

V gene TRBV25-1 combines with J gene TRBJ2-1; no clear D gene. V gave up 6 bases and J gave up 0 bases, with 9 bases separating them. Per germline, CDR1 MGHDK and CDR2 SYGVNS. This CDR3 spans 14 amino acids. The CDR3 nucleotides read TGTGCCAGCAGGAATCACCTCTCCTACAATGAGCAGTTCTTC. Protein sequence: CASRNHLSYNEQFF.

This clonotype was observed at least ten times. The CDR3 DNA reads as TGCAGCGTTGACGTGACAGGGGGAAACACTGAAGCTTTCTTT. As protein: CSVDVTGGNTEAFF. J is TRBJ1-1 and V is TRBV29-1; 9 bases are shared with TRBD1. Losses at the gene ends were 3 bases for V and 2 bases for J; bases not matched to a gene: 4. Germline V gene lookup returns CDR1 SQVTM and CDR2 ANQGSEA. The CDR3 has 14 residues.

With respect to this clonotype: The junction shows a germline mismatch at one end, possibly a read error. The V and J genes are TRBV6-5 and TRBJ2-1; D is perhaps TRBD2 (5 bases). The CDR3 runs 15 residues. Germline V CDR1 and CDR2: MNHEY, SVGAGI. The CDR3 coding sequence is TGTGCTAGCAGTTACCGGACTGCTACCTACAATGTGCAATTCTTC. Translating it yields CASSYRTATYNVQFF.

Of note for this clonotype: The CDR3 does not close with the conserved phenylalanine or tryptophan, likely indicating a read error. V usage is TRBV24-1 and J usage is TRBJ2-2; possibly TRBD1 or TRBD2 for D (5 bases each). V was trimmed by 0 bases and J by 2 bases, leaving 9 bases between them. The germline CDR1 and CDR2 sequences are KGHDR and SFDVKD. The CDR3 is 16 residues long. The CDR3 reads CATSDLRGPNTGELFY. The CDR3 DNA follows: TGTGCCACCAGTGATTTGCGGGGCCCAAACACCGGGGAGCTGTTTTAT.

The gene calls are TRBV28 and TRBJ2-5; 7 bases align to TRBD1. V lost 6 bases, J lost 5 bases, and 9 bases stayed unmatched. Germline loops: CDR1 MDHEN, CDR2 SYDVKM. The CDR3 extends over 14 amino acids. In nucleotides, the CDR3 is TGTGCCAGCAGGTTTGGGGACAGAGATGAGACCCAGTACTTC. Translating gives CASRFGDRDETQYF.

With respect to this clonotype: A much larger clone lies one base from this, so it may be a read error. V is TRBV4-1 and J is TRBJ2-7; D is possibly TRBD1 (6 bases). Germline V gives CDR1 MGHRA, CDR2 YSYEKL. The CDR3 sequence is 15 residues long. V was pared by 1 base and J by 6 bases, with 16 bases between. The CDR3 DNA reads TGCGCCAGCAGCCAAGTCGTACAGGGTGGAAGCGAGCAGTACTTC. Protein product: CASSQVVQGGSEQYF.

In this sample, this clonotype turned up a few times. Possible read error: a much larger clone is one base away. The chain carries TRBV6-5 and TRBJ2-1; 9 nucleotides line up with TRBD2. Germline loops: CDR1 MNHEY, CDR2 SVGAGI. The CDR3 is made up of 14 amino acids. Here the CDR3 reads CVSSYGGRAFEQFF. The CDR3 bases are TGTGTCAGCAGTTACGGCGGGAGGGCATTTGAGCAGTTCTTC.

On this clonotype itself: At one end the junction does not follow the germline gene, possibly because of a read error. This chain connects TRBV6-5 to TRBJ2-2; 7 bases align to TRBD1. The length of the CDR3 is 17 residues. Germline values: CDR1 MNHEY, CDR2 SVGAGI. DNA of the CDR3: TGTGCCAGCAGCTTCTCTTCCTGGACAGGTTACACCGAGGAGCTGTTTTTT. It yields the protein CASSFSSWTGYTEELFF.

There are many counts of this clonotype. The rearrangement links TRBV7-9 to TRBJ2-1; D may be TRBD2 (7 bases). CDR3 length: 13 amino acids. V was clipped by 5 bases and J by 8 bases, with 13 bases between them. Germline assignment: CDR1 SEHNR and CDR2 FQNEAQ (reference sequence). CDR3: CASSRSGGYEQFF. The DNA for the CDR3 is TGTGCCAGCAGCCGTTCGGGGGGCTATGAGCAGTTCTTC.

The chain joins TRBV11-1 to TRBJ2-5; TRBD2 matches 12 bases. The germline gives CDR1 SGHAT, CDR2 FQDESV (reference sequence). V shed 4 bases and J 5 bases; nucleotides not matched to a gene: 14. The CDR3 is made up of 18 amino acids. CDR3 in DNA: TGTGCCAGCAGCTCCGGGGAAACTAGCGGGAGGCAGAGGGAGACCCAGTACTTC. Its protein product is CASSSGETSGRQRETQYF.

This clonotype was detected ten times or more. The chain carries TRBV6-5 and TRBJ1-5, with a weak D call TRBD1 (5 bases). Germline loops: CDR1 MNHEY, CDR2 SVGAGI. Trimming took 5 bases from V and 4 from J, leaving 12 bases between them. The CDR3 consists of 14 residues. CDR3 residues: CASSTGRTNQPQHF. The CDR3 bases are TGTGCCAGCAGTACCGGACGGACAAATCAGCCCCAGCATTTT.

Turning to this clonotype: A much larger clone differs from this one at a single base, so this may be a read error. The chain employs TRBV5-1 and TRBJ2-3; D possibly corresponds to TRBD2 (6 bases). CDR1 and CDR2 from the germline V gene are SGHRS and YFSETQ. V was trimmed by 6 bases and J by 2 bases, leaving 13 bases between them. The CDR3 is made up of 14 amino acids. The CDR3 protein is CASITGEATDTQYF. CDR3 DNA sequence: TGCGCCAGCATTACGGGAGAAGCCACAGATACGCAGTATTTT.